The 2 T cell receptor beta chains presented below share a single source sample, sequenced in a study of neoadjuvant nivolumab and ipilimumab in lung cancer. The method was immunoSEQ multiplex PCR; TCRdb's version includes in-frame clones alone and lacks a portion of them. The profile covers roughly 28,000 clones, with roughly three quarters appearing a single time and 18% taken by the ten largest. Sample: tumor tissue, taken after neoadjuvant nivolumab, alone or with ipilimumab, at or shortly before surgery. All receptors derive from an adult with non-small cell lung cancer.

The genes are TRBV6-6 and TRBJ2-5; D might be TRBD1 (5 bases). The V and J ends lost 2 bases and 0 bases respectively, with 10 bases between them. The germline V gene encodes CDR1 MNHNY and CDR2 SVGAGI (reference sequence). There are 15 residues in the CDR3. CDR3 DNA sequence: TGTGCCAGCAGTTACCATACAGGAGACCAAGAGACCCAGTACTTC. Translated, it gives CASSYHTGDQETQYF.

This clone was detected only once. The J gene is TRBJ1-5, the V gene TRBV2; the D is unclear. This CDR3 spans 14 amino acids. Trimming took off 3 bases at V and 6 bases at J, with 12 bases between the two ends. CDR1 is SNHLY and CDR2 is FYNNEI in the germline V gene. The CDR3 region has the DNA TGTGCCAGCAGTGATAAGCAAAGGAGTCAGCCCCAGCATTTT. This sequence encodes CASSDKQRSQPQHF.